Below, 5 T cell receptor beta chains from the same sample are listed, as sequenced in a study of blood T cell repertoires in COVID-19. Assay used: immunoSEQ multiplex PCR; TCRdb lists only in-frame clones, some missing. The table lists 250,000 or so clones, approximately 88% of them singletons. The sample comprised peripheral blood. All receptors come from a woman in her 40s who had recovered from COVID-19.

The chain links TRBV2 to TRBJ2-2; D might be TRBD1 (5 bases). This CDR3 spans 15 amino acids. Germline V gene lookup returns CDR1 SNHLY and CDR2 FYNNEI. V lost 6 bases and J 0 bases, leaving 11 bases between the germline ends. The CDR3 coding sequence is TGTGCCAGCAGCGCGGACAATCCGAACACCGGGGAGCTGTTTTTT. Amino acid sequence: CASSADNPNTGELFF.

The chain uses TRBV4-1 and TRBJ2-1; TRBD1 matches 8 bases. Trimming removed 3 bases from V and 6 bases from J; junction bases left unmatched: 7. In germline, CDR1 is MGHRA, CDR2 YSYEKL. CDR3 length equals 15 residues. The CDR3 loop reads CASSQIQGGVNEQFF. CDR3 coding DNA: TGCGCCAGCAGCCAGATACAGGGGGGAGTCAATGAGCAGTTCTTC.

This clone was seen a few times. J is TRBJ2-7 and V is TRBV9, with D tentatively TRBD2 (5 bases). The CDR3 runs to 13 residues. Germline-derived CDR1 and CDR2 are SGDLS and YYNGEE. V was trimmed by 2 bases and J by 0 bases, leaving 6 bases between them. The DNA of the CDR3 is TGTGCCAGCAGCGTCGGGGACTCCTACGAGCAGTACTTC. Residues: CASSVGDSYEQYF. The full variable domain, its missing parts supplied by reference TRBV9 and TRBJ2-7, is DSGVTQTPKHLITATGQRVTLRCSPRSGDLSVYWYQQSLDQGLQFLIQYYNGEERAKGNILERFSAQQFPDLHSELNLSSLELGDSALYFCASSVGDSYEQYFGPGTRLTVT.

To note about this clone: The final CDR3 position lacks the conserved phenylalanine or tryptophan, pointing to a likely read error. Because the CDR3's place on the DNA is in doubt, the DNA is left out and the CDR3 is given as listed by TCRdb. This sequence joins TRBV24-1 and TRBJ2-7; the table gives TRBD2 as D, unverified against the DNA. Inclusive of both ends, the CDR3 amounts to 14 amino acids. Per the germline V gene, CDR1 is KGHDR and CDR2 is SFDVKD. CDR3 protein: CATSDAHKRTSGSP.

J is TRBJ1-1 and V is TRBV10-3; 12 bases are shared with TRBD1. V lost 8 bases to trimming and J lost 1 base; unmatched junction nucleotides: 8. CDR3 size: 16 residues. Germline CDR1 reads ENHRY; CDR2 reads SYGVKD. The CDR3 bases are TGTGCCATCGGGACAGGGGGCGGGTTTGGGAACACTGAAGCTTTCTTT. Its protein product is CAIGTGGGFGNTEAFF.